This T cell receptor (beta chain) was identified during a study of PD-L1 blockade in urothelial cancer. Study at large: In terms of prior chemotherapy, patients had received 0 to 3 regimens. The researchers analyzed blood 3 weeks (second dose) and 6 weeks after treatment start.

From germline, CDR1 is SNHLY and CDR2 FYNNEI. V gave up 4 bases and J gave up 5 bases, with 11 bases separating them. This CDR3 has 13 amino acids. Time point defined: peripheral blood 6 weeks after treatment start. Between 1 and 8 samples, pretreatment and on-treatment, were given by each patient. Generated by immunoSEQ multiplex PCR, the TCRdb table keeps only in-frame clones and is missing some. The sample contains about 41,000 clones, approximately 85% of which appear only once. The sequenced sample was PBMCs, obtained around atezolizumab (anti-PD-L1) treatment. The genes are TRBV2 and TRBJ2-5; D unresolved. The source is a man aged 65 to 85 with urothelial cancer. This CDR3 is CASSAEERETQYF. The CDR3, as DNA: TGTGCCAGCAGTGCTGAGGAAAGGGAGACCCAGTACTTC.